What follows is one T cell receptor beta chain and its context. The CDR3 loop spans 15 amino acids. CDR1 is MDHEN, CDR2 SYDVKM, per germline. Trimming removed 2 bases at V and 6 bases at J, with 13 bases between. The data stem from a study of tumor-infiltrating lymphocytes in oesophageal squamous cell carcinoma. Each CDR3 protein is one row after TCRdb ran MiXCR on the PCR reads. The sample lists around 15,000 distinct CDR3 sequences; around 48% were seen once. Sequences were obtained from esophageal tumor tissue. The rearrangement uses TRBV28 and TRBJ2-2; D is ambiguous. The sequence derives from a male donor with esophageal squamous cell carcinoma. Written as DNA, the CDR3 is TGTGCCAGCAGTTTAGGGTCCTCTCATTCCGGGGAGCTGTTTTTT. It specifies CASSLGSSHSGELFF.